The next 2 T cell receptor beta chains were all read from a single sample in a study of breast tumors, draining lymph nodes, adjacent tissues. TCRdb re-called the multiplex PCR reads with MiXCR, one entry per CDR3 protein. The table shows some 150,000 distinct CDR3 sequences, with 20% to 25% occurring only once. Samples came from axillary lymph nodes draining the breast cancer. The specimen sequenced was axillary lymph node tissue. The receptors stem from a female donor with breast cancer. Some clones in this sample may be carry-over from other donors' samples.

A word on this clonotype: A clone one base away is much larger, so this may be a read error. Given the absence of the conserved phenylalanine or tryptophan at the CDR3 end, a read error is likely. The chain carries TRBV20-1 and TRBJ1-5, with D tentatively TRBD1 (5 bases). V was shortened by 1 base and J by 3 bases, with 10 bases between the two germline ends. This CDR3 comprises 14 residues. Germline CDR1 DFQATT, CDR2 SNEGSKA (reference sequence). Here the CDR3 reads CSARVPGVNQPQHS. For the CDR3, the DNA is TGCAGTGCTAGAGTCCCGGGGGTCAATCAGCCCCAGCATTCT.

This clonotype was recorded many times. The chain has TRBV12-3 or TRBV12-4 and TRBJ2-1; D is undetermined. Between the trimmed V and J ends, which lost 0 bases and 4 bases, there was a span of 10 bases. This CDR3 comprises 15 residues. The CDR3 is CASSLALRRYNEQFF. CDR3 DNA: TGTGCCAGCAGTTTAGCGCTAAGGCGGTACAATGAGCAGTTCTTC.